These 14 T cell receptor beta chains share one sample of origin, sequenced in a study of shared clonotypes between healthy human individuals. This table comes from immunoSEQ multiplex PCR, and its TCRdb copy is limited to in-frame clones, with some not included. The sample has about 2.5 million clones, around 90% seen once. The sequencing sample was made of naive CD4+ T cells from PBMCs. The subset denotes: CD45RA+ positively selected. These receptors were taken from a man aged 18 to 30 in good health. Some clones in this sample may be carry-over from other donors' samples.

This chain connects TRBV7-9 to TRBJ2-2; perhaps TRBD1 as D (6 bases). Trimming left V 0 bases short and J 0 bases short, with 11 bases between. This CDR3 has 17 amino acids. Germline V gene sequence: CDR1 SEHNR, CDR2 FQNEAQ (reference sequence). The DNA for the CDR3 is TGTGCCAGCAGCTTAGCTGCCGGGACAACGAACACCGGGGAGCTGTTTTTT. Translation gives CASSLAAGTTNTGELFF.

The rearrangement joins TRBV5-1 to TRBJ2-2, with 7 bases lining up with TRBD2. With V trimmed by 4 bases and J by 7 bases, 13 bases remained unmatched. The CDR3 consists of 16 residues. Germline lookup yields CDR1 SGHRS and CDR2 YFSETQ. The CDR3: CASSLLRGSIGGELFF. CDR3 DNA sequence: TGCGCCAGCAGCCTCCTGCGCGGGAGTATAGGCGGGGAGCTGTTTTTT.

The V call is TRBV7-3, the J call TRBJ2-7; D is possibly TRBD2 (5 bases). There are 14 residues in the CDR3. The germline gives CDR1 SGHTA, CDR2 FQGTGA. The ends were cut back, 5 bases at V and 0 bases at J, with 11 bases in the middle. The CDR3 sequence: CASSPRTRSYEQYF. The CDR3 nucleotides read TGTGCCAGCAGCCCAAGGACTCGCTCCTACGAGCAGTACTTC.

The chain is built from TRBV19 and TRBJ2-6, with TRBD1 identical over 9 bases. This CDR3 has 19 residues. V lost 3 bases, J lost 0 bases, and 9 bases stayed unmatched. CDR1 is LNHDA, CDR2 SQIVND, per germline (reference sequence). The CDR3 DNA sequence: TGTGCCAGTAGTATCGACAGGGGGGCATCAAACTCTGGGGCCAACGTCCTGACTTTC. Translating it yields CASSIDRGASNSGANVLTF.

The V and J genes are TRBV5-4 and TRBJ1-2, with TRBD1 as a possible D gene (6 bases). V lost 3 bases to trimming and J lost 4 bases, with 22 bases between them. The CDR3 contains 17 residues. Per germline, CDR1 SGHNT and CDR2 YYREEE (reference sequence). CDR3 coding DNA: TGTGCCAGCAGCTGGGGGAGCAACGCAGGGGTGAGCTATGGCTACACCTTC. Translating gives CASSWGSNAGVSYGYTF. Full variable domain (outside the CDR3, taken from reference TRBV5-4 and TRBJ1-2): ETGVTQSPTHLIKTRGQQVTLRCSSQSGHNTVSWYQQALGQGPQFIFQYYREEENGRGNFPPRFSGLQFPNYSSELNVNALELDDSALYLCASSWGSNAGVSYGYTFGSGTRLTVV.

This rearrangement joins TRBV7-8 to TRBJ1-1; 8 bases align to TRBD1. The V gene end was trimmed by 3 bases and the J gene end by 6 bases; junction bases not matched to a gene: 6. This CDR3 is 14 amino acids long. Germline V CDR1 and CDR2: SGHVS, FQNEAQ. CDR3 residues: CASSLSSRGPEAFF. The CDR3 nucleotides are TGTGCCAGCAGCTTGAGTTCCAGGGGGCCTGAAGCTTTCTTT.

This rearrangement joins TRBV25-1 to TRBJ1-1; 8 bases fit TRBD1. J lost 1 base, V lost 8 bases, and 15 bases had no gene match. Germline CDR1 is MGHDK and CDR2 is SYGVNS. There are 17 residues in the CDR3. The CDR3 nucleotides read TGTGCCAGCTCCCCGCGGCAGGGGGCGAGGCAGAACACTGAAGCTTTCTTT. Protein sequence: CASSPRQGARQNTEAFF.

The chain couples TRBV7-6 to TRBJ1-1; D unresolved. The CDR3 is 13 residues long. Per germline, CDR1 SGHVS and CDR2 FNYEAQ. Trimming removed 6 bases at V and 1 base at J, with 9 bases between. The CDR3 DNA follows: TGTGCCAGCAGAAGTCAGGAGAACACTGAAGCTTTCTTT. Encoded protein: CASRSQENTEAFF.

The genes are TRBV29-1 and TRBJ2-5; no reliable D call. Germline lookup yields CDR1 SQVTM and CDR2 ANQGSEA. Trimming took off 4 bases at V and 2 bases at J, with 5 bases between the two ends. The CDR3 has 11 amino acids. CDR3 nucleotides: TGCAGCGTTGGGCAGCAAGAGACCCAGTACTTC. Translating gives CSVGQQETQYF.

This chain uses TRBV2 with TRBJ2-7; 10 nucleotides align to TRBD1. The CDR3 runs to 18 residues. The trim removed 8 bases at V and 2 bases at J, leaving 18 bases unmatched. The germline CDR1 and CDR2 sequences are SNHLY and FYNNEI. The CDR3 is CASSARWGDRGGTYEQYF. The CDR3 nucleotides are TGTGCCAGCTCAGCCCGGTGGGGGGACAGGGGCGGTACCTACGAGCAGTACTTC.

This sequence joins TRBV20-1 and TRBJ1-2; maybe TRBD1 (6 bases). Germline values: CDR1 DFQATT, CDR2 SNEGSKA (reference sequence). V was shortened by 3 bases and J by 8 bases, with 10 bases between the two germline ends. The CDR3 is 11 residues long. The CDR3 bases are TGCAGTGCTAGGCGACAGGACGGCTACACCTTC. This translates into CSARRQDGYTF.

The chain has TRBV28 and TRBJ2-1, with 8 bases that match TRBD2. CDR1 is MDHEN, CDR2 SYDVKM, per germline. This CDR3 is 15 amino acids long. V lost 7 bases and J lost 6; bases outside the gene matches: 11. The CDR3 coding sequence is TGTGCCAGCACCTCGAGAGCGGGAGCTGGCAATGAGCAGTTCTTC. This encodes CASTSRAGAGNEQFF. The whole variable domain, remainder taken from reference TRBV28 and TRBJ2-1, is DVKVTQSSRYLVKRTGEKVFLECVQDMDHENMFWYRQDPGLGLRLIYFSYDVKMKEKGDIPEGYSVSREKKERFSLILESASTNQTSMYLCASTSRAGAGNEQFFGPGTRLTVL.

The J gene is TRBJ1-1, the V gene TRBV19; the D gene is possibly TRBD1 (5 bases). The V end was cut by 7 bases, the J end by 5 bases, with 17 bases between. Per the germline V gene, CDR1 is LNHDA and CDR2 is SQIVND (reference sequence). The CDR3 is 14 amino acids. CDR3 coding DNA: TGTGCCAGTACCAGGGCGGCGGTGGTAACTGAAGCTTTCTTT. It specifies CASTRAAVVTEAFF.

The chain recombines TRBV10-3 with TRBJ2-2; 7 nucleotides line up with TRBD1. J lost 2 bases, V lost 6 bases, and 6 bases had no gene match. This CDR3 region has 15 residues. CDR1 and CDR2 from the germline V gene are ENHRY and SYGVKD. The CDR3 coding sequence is TGTGCCATCAGCTCCGGACAGGTTAACACCGGGGAGCTGTTTTTT. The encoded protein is CAISSGQVNTGELFF.